Each of the 20 T cell receptor beta chains below was sequenced from the same sample in a study of cytomegalovirus exposure and HLA in healthy donors. PCR used 60 Vbeta primers and 13 Jbeta primers. Assay used: immunoSEQ multiplex PCR; TCRdb lists only in-frame clones, some missing. The sample lists about 93,000 clones; about 79% were seen once. The sequenced material came from PBMCs. These receptor sequences come from a man aged 45-60 years in good health and CMV-seronegative.

The rearrangement joins TRBV18 to TRBJ2-3; TRBD2 aligns across 7 bases. V lost 3 bases to trimming and J lost 3 bases; unmatched junction nucleotides: 3. Germline V CDR1 and CDR2: KGHSH, LQKENI. This CDR3 region has 14 residues. The CDR3: CASSPWGGTDTQYF. CDR3 DNA sequence: TGTGCCAGCTCACCCTGGGGAGGGACAGATACGCAGTATTTT.

This clone was seen a handful of times. The gene calls are TRBV7-2 and TRBJ2-7; 9 bases match TRBD1. Germline lookup yields CDR1 SGHTA and CDR2 FQGNSA. This CDR3 has 15 residues. V was clipped by 2 bases and J by 7 bases; unmatched bases: 9. As DNA, the CDR3 is TGTGCCAGCAGCTTATGGGAACAGGGGGCATGGGAGCAGTACTTC. Translation gives CASSLWEQGAWEQYF.

J is TRBJ2-1 and V is TRBV7-2; 8 bases line up with TRBD2. From germline, CDR1 is SGHTA and CDR2 FQGNSA. Trimming cost V 1 base and J 8 bases; bases outside gene matches: 7. The CDR3 contains 15 residues. The CDR3 nucleotides are TGTGCCAGCAGCTTAGGCAGCGGGAGTCTATATGAGCAGTTCTTC. It specifies CASSLGSGSLYEQFF.

V gene TRBV10-3 combines with J gene TRBJ2-5, with a tentative D call TRBD1 (6 bases). From germline, CDR1 is ENHRY and CDR2 SYGVKD. The CDR3 sequence is 17 residues long. V was shortened by 1 base and J by 0 bases, with 15 bases between the two germline ends. CDR3 DNA sequence: TGTGCCATCAGTGAGTTAAGATCAACAGGGCACCAAGAGACCCAGTACTTC. Translating it yields CAISELRSTGHQETQYF.

This chain links TRBV5-1 with TRBJ2-7; weak D call: TRBD1 (5 bases). V lost 5 bases to trimming and J lost 5 bases, with 17 bases between them. CDR3 length: 14 residues. Germline V CDR1 and CDR2: SGHRS, YFSETQ. Here the CDR3 reads CASSSDRLRNEQYF. For the CDR3, the DNA is TGCGCCAGCAGTTCCGACAGACTCAGGAACGAGCAGTACTTC. Drawing the rest from reference TRBV5-1 and TRBJ2-7, the complete variable domain is KAGVTQTPRYLIKTRGQQVTLSCSPISGHRSVSWYQQTPGQGLQFLFEYFSETQRNKGNFPGRFSGRQFSNSRSEMNVSTLELGDSALYLCASSSDRLRNEQYFGPGTRLTVT.

The J gene is TRBJ2-4, the V gene TRBV11-2; no clear D. The CDR3 contains 12 residues. Trimming pared 5 bases from V and 9 bases from J, leaving 11 bases between. Germline loops: CDR1 SGHAT, CDR2 FQNNGV. The CDR3 loop reads CASSSVLGIQYF. The CDR3 DNA reads TGTGCCAGCAGCAGCGTCCTGGGCATTCAGTACTTC.

The chain carries TRBV5-8 and TRBJ2-7, with 12 bases fitting TRBD2. Germline lookup yields CDR1 SGHTS and CDR2 YDEGEE. V dropped 0 bases and J dropped 5; count of bases not matched to a gene: 9. The CDR3 has 17 amino acids. CDR3 region: CASSLGQTSGSFDEQYF. The CDR3 bases are TGTGCCAGCAGCTTGGGGCAGACTAGCGGGAGTTTCGACGAGCAGTACTTC.

This clone was counted once. The genes are TRBV18 and TRBJ2-1; TRBD2 agrees at 9 bases. The CDR3 is 16 residues long. Germline V CDR1 and CDR2: KGHSH, LQKENI. J was trimmed by 7 bases and V by 0 bases; bases with no gene match: 7. DNA for the CDR3: TGTGCCAGCTCACCACCGGGTAGCGGGAGCTGGAATGAGCAGTTCTTC. Its protein is CASSPPGSGSWNEQFF.

The V call is TRBV19, the J call TRBJ1-5; TRBD1 is a possible D gene (5 bases). Germline CDR1 is LNHDA and CDR2 is SQIVND (reference sequence). Trimming removed 5 bases from V and 7 bases from J, with 12 bases in between. This CDR3 is built from 13 residues. CDR3 DNA sequence: TGTGCCAGTAGTTTCCTACAGGCACAGCCCCAGCATTTT. This gives the protein CASSFLQAQPQHF.

The J gene is TRBJ2-1, the V gene TRBV9; unclear D gene. The length of the CDR3 is 16 residues. Trimming pared 3 bases from V and 5 bases from J, leaving 18 bases between. The germline CDR1 and CDR2 sequences are SGDLS and YYNGEE. The CDR3 nucleotides are TGTGCCAGCAGCGCCAGCGCCTCGTCTCCCGACAATGAGCAGTTCTTC. It encodes CASSASASSPDNEQFF.

The chain links TRBV28 to TRBJ1-2; 7 nucleotides align to TRBD1. The junction had 11 bases not matched to a gene; V was cut back by 5 bases and J by 8 bases. There are 14 residues in the CDR3. Germline V gene data show CDR1 as MDHEN and CDR2 as SYDVKM. The CDR3 DNA reads as TGTGCCAGCAGTCTCGGGGCCAGGGGGATCGGCTACACCTTC. This gives the protein CASSLGARGIGYTF.

The chain joins TRBV7-2 to TRBJ2-7, with TRBD1 matching 8 bases. The junction had 12 bases not matched to a gene; V was cut back by 7 bases and J by 7 bases. CDR1 is SGHTA, CDR2 FQGNSA, per germline. There are 14 residues in the CDR3. The CDR3: CASTSQQGAGEQYF. CDR3 DNA: TGTGCCAGCACCTCACAGCAGGGGGCGGGTGAGCAGTACTTC.

V is TRBV11-2 and J is TRBJ1-1, with D tentatively TRBD1 (6 bases). Trimming took 5 bases from V and 6 from J, leaving 16 bases between them. Germline CDR1 reads SGHAT; CDR2 reads FQNNGV. The CDR3 consists of 14 residues. The CDR3 here is CASSLTGSNAEAFF. As DNA, the CDR3 is TGTGCCAGCAGCCTGACAGGCTCTAACGCTGAAGCTTTCTTT.

V is TRBV2 and J is TRBJ2-1; TRBD2 is a possible D gene (6 bases). V was clipped by 2 bases and J by 3 bases, with 11 bases between them. Germline assignment: CDR1 SNHLY and CDR2 FYNNEI. This CDR3 has 15 residues. The CDR3 coding sequence is TGTGCCAGCAGTGAAAGGACTACCGACTACAATGAGCAGTTCTTC. Its protein product is CASSERTTDYNEQFF.

This chain links TRBV5-1 with TRBJ2-7; TRBD2 matches 11 bases. The junction had 6 bases not matched to a gene; V was cut back by 0 bases and J by 4 bases. This CDR3 has 16 residues. Germline CDR1 and CDR2: SGHRS and YFSETQ. The CDR3 DNA is TGCGCCAGCAGCTTGGCCCTAGCGGGAGGTGGGTACGAGCAGTACTTC. The encoded protein is CASSLALAGGGYEQYF.

The rearrangement links TRBV5-1 to TRBJ2-3; D is possibly TRBD2 (5 bases). Deletions cut 0 bases from V and 6 bases from J, with 8 bases between. CDR3 length: 13 amino acids. CDR1 is SGHRS, CDR2 YFSETQ, per germline. The CDR3 is CASSLAAGDTQYF. The CDR3 DNA is TGCGCCAGCAGCTTGGCCGCGGGCGATACGCAGTATTTT.

This clone appeared many times. The rearrangement uses TRBV28 and TRBJ2-7, with 10 bases that match TRBD1. Germline V gene sequence: CDR1 MDHEN, CDR2 SYDVKM. After removal of 6 bases from V and 7 bases from J, the junction contained 12 bases not matched to a gene. The CDR3 is 15 amino acids. The CDR3 coding sequence is TGTGCCAGCAGGACAGGGGGCGATGAGTCGAGGGAGCAGTACTTC. Encoded protein: CASRTGGDESREQYF. Full variable domain (missing parts from reference TRBV28 and TRBJ2-7): DVKVTQSSRYLVKRTGEKVFLECVQDMDHENMFWYRQDPGLGLRLIYFSYDVKMKEKGDIPEGYSVSREKKERFSLILESASTNQTSMYLCASRTGGDESREQYFGPGTRLTVT.

The chain joins TRBV5-6 to TRBJ1-2; 7 positions match TRBD1. Looked up from germline, CDR1 is SGHDT and CDR2 is YYEEEE. CDR3 length equals 15 residues. V dropped 6 bases and J dropped 2; count of bases not matched to a gene: 10. CDR3 region: CASNSRTGGNYGYTF. CDR3 bases: TGTGCCAGCAACTCGCGGACAGGTGGGAACTATGGCTACACCTTC.

The chain carries TRBV27 and TRBJ2-5; TRBD2 might be the D (5 bases). The CDR3 consists of 14 residues. The V gene's germline CDR1 is MNHEY and CDR2 SMNVEV (reference sequence). V gave up 0 bases and J gave up 5 bases, with 10 bases separating them. CDR3 sequence: CASSLSDSGETQYF. The CDR3 region has the DNA TGTGCCAGCAGTTTATCCGACTCGGGGGAGACCCAGTACTTC.

This chain joins TRBV21-1 and TRBJ2-4; the table names TRBD2, a call not compared with the DNA. TRBV21-1 is labeled a pseudogene. The CDR3 is 19 residues long. CDR3 sequence: CASSKEEFGIIDRGNIQYF. The CDR3 region has the DNA TGTGCCAGCAGCAAAGAGGAATTTGGTATTATAGATCGAGGCAACATTCAGTACTTC.